The 26 T cell receptor beta chains in this list originate from one sample, sequenced in a study of response to subunit inactivated influenza vaccine (dated by TCRdb to the late 2010s). Preparation of the library involved RT-PCR. The sequencing machine was an Illumina HiSeq 2500. The raw public data were reprocessed by TCRdb itself: fastp quality trimming at Q25, MiXCR clonotype calling, in-frame beta chains only. Rows with one shared CDR3 protein collapse into an entry with the most common genes and DNA. The sample table records hundreds of thousands of distinct CDR3 sequences; 9% to 15% of these occur just once. Less than 8.5% of the sample goes to the ten largest clones. Sequencing used non-naive T cells sorted from PBMCs, obtained 14 to 15 days before vaccination. Read against the paper, the sample's cell subset or site label means: memory T cell fraction. The receptors were sampled from a man aged 45 to 65 who received an inactivated influenza vaccine. Donor details come from another sample of the same person, matched by shared clones.

This clonotype has a count of ten or more. The CDR3 loop reads CASSSSGGITEAFF. Here the CDR3 DNA reads TGTGCCAGCAGTTCGTCAGGGGGGATCACTGAAGCTTTCTTT. The chain joins TRBV6-2 or TRBV6-3 to TRBJ1-1, with 7 bases lining up with TRBD1. Germline loops: CDR1 MNHEY, CDR2 SVGEGT. This CDR3 contains 14 residues. V gave up 4 bases and J gave up 4 bases; unmatched junction bases: 6.

The chain couples TRBV20-1 to TRBJ2-1, with TRBD2 matching 9 bases. The CDR3 has 14 amino acids. V lost 5 bases and J lost 7; bases outside the gene matches: 9. Germline V gene sequence: CDR1 DFQATT, CDR2 SNEGSKA (reference sequence). DNA of the CDR3: TGCAGTGCTGGCCGTTCGGGACTAGCAAATGAGCAGTTCTTC. This gives the protein CSAGRSGLANEQFF.

This clonotype was seen a handful of times. V is TRBV2 and J is TRBJ2-1; TRBD2 might be the D (5 bases). Germline CDR1 is SNHLY and CDR2 is FYNNEI. The CDR3 contains 14 residues. V was pared by 10 bases and J by 2 bases, with 15 bases between. CDR3 protein: CATRRLAAYNEQFF. The CDR3 nucleotides read TGTGCCACGCGGCGGCTAGCTGCCTACAATGAGCAGTTCTTC.

This clonotype showed up many times. This chain joins TRBV7-8 and TRBJ2-7; no definite D call. CDR3 length equals 15 residues. Trimming pared 6 bases from V and 0 bases from J, leaving 15 bases between. Germline assignment: CDR1 SGHVS and CDR2 FQNEAQ. CDR3 region: CASREDTANSYEQYF. DNA of the CDR3: TGTGCCAGCAGGGAAGACACGGCTAACTCCTACGAGCAGTACTTC.

This clonotype was detected many times. DNA of the CDR3: TGCGCCAGCAGCTTGTCGGGGGTTGTAGATACGCAGTATTTT. This encodes CASSLSGVVDTQYF. The chain carries TRBV5-1 and TRBJ2-3, with D perhaps TRBD2 (6 bases). The CDR3 contains 14 residues. The V and J ends lost 1 base and 5 bases respectively, with 11 bases between them. Germline-derived CDR1 and CDR2 are SGHRS and YFSETQ.

In its sample, this clonotype was seen a few times. The genes are TRBV18 and TRBJ2-5, with TRBD1 identical over 10 bases. The junction had 4 bases not matched to a gene; V was cut back by 8 bases and J by 4 bases. The germline V gene has CDR1 KGHSH and CDR2 LQKENI. This CDR3 has 13 residues. The CDR3 reads CASLRDRGETQYF. The CDR3 DNA follows: TGTGCCAGCCTCCGGGACAGGGGAGAGACCCAGTACTTC.

The chain links TRBV10-3 to TRBJ2-5; D remains ambiguous. This CDR3 comprises 13 residues. In germline, CDR1 is ENHRY, CDR2 SYGVKD. V lost 3 bases, J lost 4 bases, and 9 bases lay in between. CDR3 nucleotide sequence: TGTGCCATCAGTGACAGCCGACGAGAGACCCAGTACTTC. Protein: CAISDSRRETQYF.

CDR3 in amino acids: CASSFGGQVYEQYF. In nucleotides, the CDR3 is TGTGCCAGCAGCTTTGGGGGACAGGTCTACGAGCAGTACTTC. The chain has TRBV7-2 and TRBJ2-7; 8 nucleotides agree with TRBD1. V shed 3 bases, J shed 3 bases, and the junction held 4 bases outside the gene matches. CDR1 SGHTA and CDR2 FQGNSA come from the germline V gene. The CDR3 runs to 14 residues.

This clonotype was seen only once. Just one base apart from a much larger clone, this may be a read error. The chain uses TRBV6-2 or TRBV6-3 and TRBJ1-5; D uncertain. V lost 2 bases to trimming and J lost 10 bases, with 12 bases between them. Germline V gives CDR1 MNHEY, CDR2 SVGEGT. This CDR3 is built from 13 residues. The DNA of the CDR3 is TGTGCCAGCAGTTACGTAGGGAGCCATCCCCAGCATTTT. It translates to CASSYVGSHPQHF.

This clonotype was detected a few times. The chain is built from TRBV6-1 and TRBJ2-1; TRBD2 matches at 14 bases. In germline, CDR1 is MNHNS, CDR2 SASEGT. The V and J ends lost 9 bases and 7 bases, in that order; junction bases with no gene match: 8. The CDR3 has 15 residues. The CDR3 region is CARGGLAGDENEQFF. The CDR3, as DNA: TGTGCCAGGGGGGGACTAGCGGGAGATGAGAATGAGCAGTTCTTC.

This clonotype was detected many times. This sequence joins TRBV28 and TRBJ2-1; TRBD2 matches 11 bases. Losses at the gene ends were 4 bases for V and 11 bases for J; bases not matched to a gene: 7. Germline lookup yields CDR1 MDHEN and CDR2 SYDVKM. This CDR3 has 14 residues. This chain's CDR3 is CASSSALAGGQQFF. CDR3 sequence (DNA): TGTGCCAGCAGTTCGGCTCTAGCGGGAGGTCAGCAGTTCTTC.

This clonotype was counted a few times. The CDR3: CASSEVGDSFGELFF. In DNA, the CDR3 is TGTGCCAGCAGTGAAGTCGGAGATTCTTTCGGGGAGCTGTTTTTT. The V call is TRBV6-1, the J call TRBJ2-2; no definite D call. Germline V lookup: CDR1 MNHNS, CDR2 SASEGT. Trimming stripped 1 base from V and 7 bases from J, with 13 bases between. The CDR3 has 15 amino acids.

This clonotype was picked up a small number of times. The J gene is TRBJ2-7, the V gene TRBV4-3; 9 bases are a match to TRBD1. CDR1 LGHNA and CDR2 YSLEER come from the germline V gene. J lost 1 base, V lost 0 bases, and 1 base had no gene match. The CDR3 spans 15 residues. The CDR3: CASSQETGGSYEQYF. The CDR3 bases are TGCGCCAGCAGCCAAGAGACAGGGGGATCCTACGAGCAGTACTTC.

The chain employs TRBV29-1 and TRBJ2-5, with 8 bases aligning to TRBD2. V lost 4 bases to trimming and J lost 3 bases; unmatched junction nucleotides: 10. The length of the CDR3 is 15 residues. CDR1 and CDR2 (germline): SQVTM, ANQGSEA. This chain's CDR3 is CSVAGVRGDEETQYF. CDR3 nucleotides: TGCAGCGTTGCTGGAGTGCGGGGGGACGAAGAGACCCAGTACTTC. The full variable domain, its missing parts supplied by reference TRBV29-1 and TRBJ2-5, is SAVISQKPSRDICQRGTSLTIQCQVDSQVTMMFWYRQQPGQSLTLIATANQGSEATYESGFVIDKFPISRPNLTFSTLTVSNMSPEDSSIYLCSVAGVRGDEETQYFGPGTRLLVL.

The chain has TRBV7-8 and TRBJ2-7, with TRBD2 as a possible D gene (6 bases). The V and J ends lost 2 bases and 4 bases respectively, with 18 bases between them. This CDR3 contains 16 residues. CDR1 is SGHVS and CDR2 is FQNEAQ in the germline V gene. The CDR3, as DNA: TGTGCCAGCAGCTTATATTCTCGGACTAACTTATACGAGCAGTACTTC. Protein product: CASSLYSRTNLYEQYF.

CDR3 protein: CASSLIQAGNEKLFF. The CDR3 bases are TGTGCCAGCAGCTTAATCCAGGCGGGTAATGAAAAACTGTTTTTT. The chain couples TRBV7-2 to TRBJ1-4; D uncertain. The CDR3 is 15 amino acids. Germline V lookup: CDR1 SGHTA, CDR2 FQGNSA. The germline V and J ends were trimmed by 2 bases and 4 bases, with 11 bases remaining between them.

The chain joins TRBV7-2 to TRBJ2-7, with D maybe TRBD2 (5 bases). V gave up 0 bases and J gave up 5 bases, with 14 bases separating them. From germline, CDR1 is SGHTA and CDR2 FQGNSA. The CDR3 is 15 amino acids. The CDR3 DNA follows: TGTGCCAGCAGCTTAGCTTCGGGGTTTCAGGACGAGCAGTACTTC. It encodes CASSLASGFQDEQYF.

This clonotype has only a few counts. This chain joins TRBV28 and TRBJ1-6; D may be TRBD1 (5 bases). The V gene lost 4 bases and the J gene lost 4 bases, with 14 bases spanning the gap. The CDR3 covers 16 residues. Per the germline V gene, CDR1 is MDHEN and CDR2 is SYDVKM. CDR3 region: CASSSPLTVYNSPLHF. CDR3 DNA: TGTGCCAGCAGTTCCCCCCTGACAGTTTATAATTCACCCCTCCACTTT.

This clonotype was counted at least ten times. V and J are TRBV15 and TRBJ2-3; TRBD2 agrees at 12 bases. The CDR3 is 16 amino acids. The germline V gene has CDR1 LNHNV and CDR2 YYDKDF (reference sequence). V dropped 3 bases and J dropped 6; count of bases not matched to a gene: 7. CDR3 coding DNA: TGTGCCACCAGCAGTGGACTAGCGGGACTCACGGATACGCAGTATTTT. Its protein product is CATSSGLAGLTDTQYF.

There are a few counts of this clonotype. The chain carries TRBV6-1 and TRBJ2-2; possibly TRBD1 for D (5 bases). Germline V lookup: CDR1 MNHNS, CDR2 SASEGT. This CDR3 has 14 amino acids. Trimming stripped 6 bases from V and 5 bases from J, with 13 bases between. Here the CDR3 reads CASSPFGQTGELFF. The CDR3 DNA is TGTGCCAGCAGCCCTTTTGGACAAACCGGGGAGCTGTTTTTT.

The sample holds a few counts of this clonotype. The V gene is TRBV5-1, the J gene TRBJ1-3; D may be TRBD1 (5 bases). The CDR3 is 15 amino acids. Trimming removed 0 bases from V and 2 bases from J, with 9 bases in between. Germline loops: CDR1 SGHRS, CDR2 YFSETQ. In DNA form, the CDR3 reads TGCGCCAGCAGCTTGGATGGGGGTACTGGAAACACCATATATTTT. Protein sequence: CASSLDGGTGNTIYF.

This clonotype occurred many times. The rearrangement joins TRBV12-3 or TRBV12-4 to TRBJ2-3; 7 positions match TRBD1. J lost 3 bases, V lost 2 bases, and 5 bases had no gene match. The CDR3 has 15 residues. The CDR3 spells CASSLSATGTDTQYF. CDR3 coding DNA: TGTGCCAGCAGTTTATCGGCGACAGGGACAGATACGCAGTATTTT.

The rearrangement uses TRBV30 and TRBJ2-7; 9 nucleotides align to TRBD2. This CDR3 is 15 amino acids long. Unmatched junction bases numbered 9, after V lost 6 bases and J lost 0 bases. Germline CDR1 GTSNPN, CDR2 SVGIG (reference sequence). The CDR3 sequence is CACCGGGGNSYEQYF. The CDR3 DNA is TGTGCCTGTTGCGGGGGGGGCGGAAACTCCTACGAGCAGTACTTC.

This clonotype was seen more than once but under ten times. This chain links TRBV9 with TRBJ2-5; D is unclear. Trimming took off 0 bases at V and 2 bases at J, with 11 bases between the two ends. CDR1 and CDR2 from the germline V gene are SGDLS and YYNGEE. This CDR3 region has 15 residues. In nucleotides, the CDR3 is TGTGCCAGCAGCGTAGGCGCGACTCCGCAAGAGACCCAGTACTTC. Protein product: CASSVGATPQETQYF.

This clonotype was recorded many times. The V and J genes are TRBV4-3 and TRBJ2-2; D is uncertain. Germline CDR1 LGHNA, CDR2 YSLEER. V lost 4 bases to trimming and J lost 3 bases, with 12 bases between them. The CDR3 is 15 amino acids. The CDR3 DNA reads as TGCGCCAGCAGCCTCGACCTCGGGTACACCGGGGAGCTGTTTTTT. Amino acids: CASSLDLGYTGELFF.

This clonotype showed up just a few times. The chain employs TRBV7-2 and TRBJ1-6; no clear D. The CDR3 loop spans 13 amino acids. Trimming took 1 base from V and 6 from J, leaving 4 bases between them. Germline assignment: CDR1 SGHTA and CDR2 FQGNSA. This CDR3 reads CASSLGGNSPLHF. Here the CDR3 DNA reads TGTGCCAGCAGCTTAGGTGGTAATTCACCCCTCCACTTT.